This TCR beta chain was documented in a study of blood T cell repertoires in COVID-19 (TCRdb year 2020). For the wider study: The collaborator samples originated in the United States, Italy and Spain and spanned the acute and convalescent phases of COVID-19. The prospective study material was composed of cDNA or gDNA derived from T cells, B-cell-depleted T cells, or PBMCs. Subjects who had been exposed to COVID-19, were actively infected with it, or had recovered from it provided the deeply sampled blood TCRbeta repertoires that made up the dataset. The repertoires were released in a freely available public database intended as a resource for research on the immune response to SARS-CoV-2. The samples were drawn from two sources: the first 160 participants of the ongoing ImmuneRACE study, and 950 to 1,500 subjects contributed by 6 global collaborators. A de-identified subject ID, COVID-19 status, age in years and sex were almost always included in the sample metadata. HLA class I and class II types, where available, came from metadata supplied by the sample provider rather than from assay-based typing. Broader findings and caveats from the paper: The quantity of clinical and demographic metadata differed by source and by participant and was supplied without curation.

TCRbeta CDR3 regions were amplified from genomic DNA using the immunoSEQ Assay, a bias-controlled multiplex PCR. The authors processed their data as follows. Nucleated cell counts per sample were estimated from amplification of reference gene primers within the assay. To quantify the absolute abundance of each unique TCRbeta CDR3 rearrangement, sequence reads were collapsed and filtered. For each sample, productive Simpson clonality was calculated as the square root of Simpson's diversity index across productive rearrangements. TCRdb took over this immuneACCESS table, retaining in-frame rearrangements with V and J assigned. Such tables are incomplete; in checked studies, under half of the missing clones stem from an unresolved V gene, and the remainder is unexplained. V, J and clone size reflect that table, while D and trimming were determined from the DNA. The sample table lists 300,000 to 400,000 clones, roughly 90% of them with a count of one. The biggest ten clones account for about 7.1% of the sample.

Concerning this clone: Its specific antigen is unknown. No per-base quality is available; no much larger clone lies one base away.

One collaborating source in Seattle enrolled patients during active infection and followed them longitudinally through the course of disease. Each collaborating institution followed its own protocols to collect whole blood in K2EDTA tubes. For TCRbeta analysis, collaborators shipped samples in one of three forms: frozen whole blood, isolated PBMCs, or DNA extracted from either of those sample types. Including cysteine and phenylalanine, the CDR3 has 15 amino acids. The only DNA kept is the CDR3, 45 bases in frame from the first base. As encoded in the germline V gene, CDR1 is SGHVS while CDR2 is FQNEAQ. V has 2 bases trimmed and J has 6 bases trimmed; junction bases matching no gene number 6.

The receptor's source is a woman aged 55 to 70 with COVID-19, enrolled during active disease. Input material: peripheral blood. This sequence uses TRBV7-8 and TRBJ1-1; 10 middle bases align to TRBD1. In nucleotides, the sequence is TGTGCCAGCAGCTTACCGGGACAGGGGCCTCCTGAAGCTTTCTTT. Its protein product is CASSLPGQGPPEAFF. The variable domain in full, with residues beyond the CDR3 obtained from the reference TRBV7-8 and TRBJ1-1 genes, is GAGVSQSPRYKVAKRGQDVALRCDPISGHVSLFWYQQALGQGPEFLTYFQNEAQLDKSGLPSDRFFAERPEGSVSTLKIQRTQQEDSAVYLCASSLPGQGPPEAFFGQGTRLTVV.